This TCR beta chain was recorded in a study of T cells after yellow fever vaccination. Notes on the study in general: Just a small share of clonotypes turned up in the CD4 compartment as well as the CD8 compartment.

MiXCR, applied by TCRdb to the 5' RACE reads, yields one record per CDR3 protein. The sample shows 300,000 to 400,000 distinct CDR3 sequences, around 13% of them seen only once. Trimming at V came to 3 bases and at J to 6 bases, leaving 6 bases not matched to a gene. Germline V gene lookup returns CDR1 SGHDT and CDR2 YYEEEE. The CDR3 contains 15 residues. This clonotype has more than one count but fewer than ten. Its antigen is unidentified. The source material was CD4+ T cells sorted from PBMCs, sampled 15 days after the yellow fever booster vaccination. The sequence came from a man younger than 35 who received the YFV17D yellow fever vaccine. This rearrangement joins TRBV5-6 to TRBJ2-1; the match to TRBD1 covers 10 bases. CDR3 DNA: TGTGCCAGCAGCTCTGGGACAGGGGAACGCAATGAGCAGTTCTTC. Encoded protein: CASSSGTGERNEQFF.